A selection of T cell receptor beta chains follows, all from one sample in a study of vaccination and CD4 T cells after COVID-19. What these receptors recognize is not known. MiXCR, applied by TCRdb to the PCR reads, yields one record per CDR3 protein. The sample has 15,000 to 20,000 distinct CDR3 sequences; 40% to 45% are singletons. Sequenced material: CD4+ T cells from blood, cultured in vitro, taken before SARS-CoV-2 vaccination. These receptors originate from a human donor who received a COVID-19 vaccine. Both conserved end residues are trimmed from each CDR3. Fields, in order: V gene, J gene, CDR3 protein.

TRBV5-8,TRBJ2-1,ASSSRASAGIYNEQF
TRBV10-3,TRBJ1-2,AISGQGDGYT
TRBV6-1,TRBJ1-2,ASSAGPYYGYT
TRBV7-9,TRBJ2-1,ASSFELAGAGNEQF
TRBV15,TRBJ2-4,ATSREYGENIQY
TRBV20-1,TRBJ2-7,SATRPGTGSYEQY
TRBV10-2,TRBJ1-2,ASSETNRSRGYT
TRBV7-8,TRBJ2-5,ASSFSRGGQETQY
TRBV5-1,TRBJ1-2,ASSLGQGRSNGYT
TRBV5-1,TRBJ2-3,ASSSDGTGSDTQY